The rows below give T cell receptor beta chains drawn from one sample of a study of blood T cells in healthy people across ages. TCRdb itself ran the 5' RACE reads through MiXCR, one entry per CDR3 protein. The sample has 780,000 or so distinct CDR3 sequences, 20% to 25% seen once. This same sample was also taken into another study, of T cells of mothers and their children.

The source material was blood. These receptors originate from a boy younger than 18 in good health. The CDR3 runs from the conserved cysteine through the conserved F or W. D genes are given only for firm matches. Where a row states a size, it is once, few, many or the class of an expanded clone; other rows omit it.

d_gene	v_gene	abundance	j_gene	CDR3nt	CDR3aa
TRBD1	TRBV28	-	TRBJ1-4	TGTGCCAGCAGTGAGGGACAGGGGACGAGACTTAGTGAAAAACTGTTTTTT	CASSEGQGTRLSEKLFF
-	TRBV6-4	-	TRBJ1-6	TGTGCCAGCAGTGACTCGTGGGCAGGAGATTCACCCCTCCACTTT	CASSDSWAGDSPLHF
TRBD1	TRBV28	-	TRBJ1-2	TGTGCCAGCAGTCCGTCGGACAGGCCGACTGGCTACACCTTC	CASSPSDRPTGYTF
-	TRBV21-1	-	TRBJ2-1	TGTGCCAGCAGCAAGAGTCTCCGAGGCGCCTACAATGAGCAGTTCTTC	CASSKSLRGAYNEQFF
-	TRBV11-2	few	TRBJ2-2	TGTGCCAGCAGCTTAGACCCTACCGGGGAGCTGTTTTTT	CASSLDPTGELFF
-	TRBV29-1	few	TRBJ2-3	TGCAGCGTTGTACAGGGCCCGGATACGCAGTATTTT	CSVVQGPDTQYF
TRBD2	TRBV20-1	few	TRBJ2-5	TGCAGTGCTAGCGGCTTGCGGGAGGGCCCGGAGACCCAGTACTTC	CSASGLREGPETQYF
-	TRBV28	-	TRBJ1-5	TGTGCCAGCAGTTTCCGGGGGAGGACCGCTCCCCAGCATTTT	CASSFRGRTAPQHF
TRBD1	TRBV4-1	-	TRBJ1-3	TGCGCCAGCAGCCAAGAGGCGGCAGGGGGGACTGGCAACACCATATATTTT	CASSQEAAGGTGNTIYF
-	TRBV20-1	-	TRBJ2-5	TGCAGTGCTACGAACGGGCGGACAGCAGAAGAGACCCAGTACTTC	CSATNGRTAEETQYF
-	TRBV6-1	-	TRBJ1-5	TGTGCCAGCAGTGAAAATGGGAACAATCAGCCCCAGCATTTT	CASSENGNNQPQHF
TRBD2	TRBV20-1	-	TRBJ2-3	TGCAGTGCTGGCTATGACGGGACTAGCGGGATGGATACGCAGTATTTT	CSAGYDGTSGMDTQYF
-	TRBV9	-	TRBJ2-7	TGTGCCAGCAGCGTAGGGCAGGTACTTACCTACGAGCAGTACTTC	CASSVGQVLTYEQYF
TRBD2	TRBV7-2	few	TRBJ2-7	TGTGCCTGCAGCCCCGGGACTAGCGGCTACGAGCAGTACTTC	CACSPGTSGYEQYF
-	TRBV29-1	few	TRBJ1-2	TGCAGCGTTCGGGACGGCCTACTTAATGGCTACACCTTC	CSVRDGLLNGYTF
-	TRBV29-1	few	TRBJ2-4	TGCAGCGTTGAAGGGGCAGGGAACATTCAGTACTTC	CSVEGAGNIQYF
-	TRBV28	few	TRBJ1-6	TGTGCCAGCAGCCTCGCGGGGGGCTATTCACCCCTCCACTTT	CASSLAGGYSPLHF
TRBD1	TRBV10-3	-	TRBJ2-1	TGTGCCATCAGCGAGACTGGACAGGCCTCCTACAATGAGCAGTTCTTC	CAISETGQASYNEQFF
TRBD2	TRBV7-2	-	TRBJ2-2	TGTGCCAGCAGCTTAGTCTCAGCGGGGGGCACCGGGGAGCTGTTTTTT	CASSLVSAGGTGELFF
-	TRBV4-3	few	TRBJ2-7	TGCGCCAGCAGCCAAGATGAGGGGGTAGAGTACGAGCAGTACTTC	CASSQDEGVEYEQYF
-	TRBV19	-	TRBJ1-3	TGTGCCAGTACCCAGGGTACCTCTGGAAACACCATATATTTT	CASTQGTSGNTIYF
-	TRBV27	-	TRBJ2-7	TGTGCCAGCAGTCCGGGACAGCCCCACGCGGGGGAGTACTTC	CASSPGQPHAGEYF
TRBD1	TRBV5-5	few	TRBJ1-4	TGTGCCAGCAGCTTCATAACAGGGGCAACTAATGAAGAACTGTTTTTT	CASSFITGATNEELFF
TRBD1	TRBV28	-	TRBJ2-7	TGTGCCAGCAGCACCCGGACAGGGATCTCCTACGAGCAGTACTTC	CASSTRTGISYEQYF
-	TRBV20-1	-	TRBJ2-7	TGCAGTGCCGCAGAGACGGACGTCGGCGAGCAGTACTTC	CSAAETDVGEQYF
-	TRBV21-1	-	TRBJ2-7	TGTGCCAGCAGCAAAGTGTCCGGACTAGCGGGAGGCTACTCCTACGAGCAGTACTTC	CASSKVSGLAGGYSYEQYF
-	TRBV6-2/TRBV6-3	-	TRBJ1-2	TGTGCCAGCAGTTACCTCGCGGCTGGGCGTCATGGCTACACCTTC	CASSYLAAGRHGYTF
-	TRBV7-8	-	TRBJ2-5	TGTGCCAGCAGCTTAGGGACAGCGAAAGAGACCCAGTACTTC	CASSLGTAKETQYF
TRBD2	TRBV6-2/TRBV6-3	-	TRBJ2-1	TGTGCCAGCAGACGGACTAGCAGTGATGAGCAGTTCTTC	CASRRTSSDEQFF
TRBD2	TRBV4-2	-	TRBJ2-7	TGTGCCAGCAGCCAAGAAGGTTCTAGCGGACCGGATTACGAGCAGTACTTC	CASSQEGSSGPDYEQYF
-	TRBV10-3	-	TRBJ1-2	TGTGCCATCAGTGAGTCTTGGGGGAATCACACCTTC	CAISESWGNHTF
TRBD2	TRBV7-2	-	TRBJ2-5	TGTGCCAGCAGCTTAGCCCCAGCGGGAGTGGCGTCCCAAGAGACCCAGTACTTC	CASSLAPAGVASQETQYF
-	TRBV18	once	TRBJ2-1	TGTGCCAGCTCGGGTGAGGGGGAAGGTTCCTACAATGAGCAGTTCTTC	CASSGEGEGSYNEQFF
-	TRBV7-8	few	TRBJ2-7	TGTGCCAGCAGCTCAGAGGTTCCCTACGAGCAGTACTTC	CASSSEVPYEQYF
-	TRBV28	-	TRBJ1-1	TGTGCCACCAAGTCCCTTGGACAGCTGAACACTGAAGCTTTCTTT	CATKSLGQLNTEAFF
TRBD2	TRBV28	few	TRBJ2-5	TGTGCCAGCAGTCCCCTAGCGGAGCAAGAGACCCAGTACTTC	CASSPLAEQETQYF
-	TRBV28	-	TRBJ1-4	TGTGCCAGCAGTTTAAGGTTCAGCAGTCTGTTTTTT	CASSLRFSSLFF
TRBD1	TRBV6-5	-	TRBJ2-5	TGTGCCAGCAGTCGGGACAGCCATAGCCAGTACTTC	CASSRDSHSQYF
-	TRBV7-2	few	TRBJ2-1	TGTGCCAGCAGCAAATTTGAGAGCTCCTACAATGAGCAGTTCTTC	CASSKFESSYNEQFF
-	TRBV6-5	few	TRBJ2-2	TGTGCCAGCAGTTGGACGGAGGCCGCCGGGGAGCTGTTTTTT	CASSWTEAAGELFF